This T cell receptor (beta chain) came from a study of T cell changes during pregnancy in multiple sclerosis. This table comes from immunoSEQ multiplex PCR, and its TCRdb copy is limited to in-frame clones, with some not included. This sample has around 50,000 clones, with 70% to 90% found just once. V was pared by 5 bases and J by 3 bases, with 16 bases between. The CDR3 consists of 16 residues. The germline V gene encodes CDR1 MRHNA and CDR2 SNTAGT. The receptor was isolated from a female donor with multiple sclerosis, enrolled in a pregnancy study. Sequenced here: peripheral blood, sampled in the first trimester of pregnancy. V usage is TRBV6-4 and J usage is TRBJ1-4; tentatively, D is TRBD1 (6 bases). The CDR3 nucleotides are TGTGCCAGCAGTTCGGACAGCCTAGGAGCTAATGAAAAACTGTTTTTT. Translating it yields CASSSDSLGANEKLFF.